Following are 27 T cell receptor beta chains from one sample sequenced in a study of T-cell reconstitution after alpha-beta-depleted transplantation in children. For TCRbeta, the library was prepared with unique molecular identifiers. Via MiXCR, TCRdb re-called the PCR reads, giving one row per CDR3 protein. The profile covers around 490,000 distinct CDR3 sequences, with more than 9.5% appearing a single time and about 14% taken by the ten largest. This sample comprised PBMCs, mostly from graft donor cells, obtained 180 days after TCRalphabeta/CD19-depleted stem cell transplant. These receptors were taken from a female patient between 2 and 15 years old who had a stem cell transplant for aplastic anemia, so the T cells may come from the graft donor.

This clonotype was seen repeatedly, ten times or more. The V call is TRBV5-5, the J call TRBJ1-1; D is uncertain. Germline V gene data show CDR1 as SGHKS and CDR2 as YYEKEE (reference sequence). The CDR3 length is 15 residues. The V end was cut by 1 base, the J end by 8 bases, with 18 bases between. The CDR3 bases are TGTGCCAGCAGCTTGATTGGCTTTACCTCCCCCGAAGCTTTCTTT. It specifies CASSLIGFTSPEAFF.

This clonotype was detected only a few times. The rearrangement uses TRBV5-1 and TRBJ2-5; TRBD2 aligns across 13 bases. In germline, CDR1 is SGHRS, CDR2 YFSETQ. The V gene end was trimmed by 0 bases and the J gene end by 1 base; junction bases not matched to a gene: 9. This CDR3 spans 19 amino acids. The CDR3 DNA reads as TGCGCCAGCAGCTTGGCAGGACTAGCGGGAGCTCTGGGCCAAGAGACCCAGTACTTC. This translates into CASSLAGLAGALGQETQYF. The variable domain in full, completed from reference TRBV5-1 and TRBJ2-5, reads KAGVTQTPRYLIKTRGQQVTLSCSPISGHRSVSWYQQTPGQGLQFLFEYFSETQRNKGNFPGRFSGRQFSNSRSEMNVSTLELGDSALYLCASSLAGLAGALGQETQYFGPGTRLLVL.

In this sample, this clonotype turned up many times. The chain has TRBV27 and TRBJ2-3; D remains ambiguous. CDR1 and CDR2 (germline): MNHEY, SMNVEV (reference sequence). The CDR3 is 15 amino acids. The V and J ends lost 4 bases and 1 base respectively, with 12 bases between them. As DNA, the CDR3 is TGTGCCAGCAGTTCGGTGGGCCCGGGCACAGATACGCAGTATTTT. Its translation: CASSSVGPGTDTQYF.

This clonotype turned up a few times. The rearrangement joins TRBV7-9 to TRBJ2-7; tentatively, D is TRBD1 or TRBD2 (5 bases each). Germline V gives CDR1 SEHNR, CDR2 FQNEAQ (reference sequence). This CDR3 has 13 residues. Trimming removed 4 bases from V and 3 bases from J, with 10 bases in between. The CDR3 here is CASSSWGNYEQYF. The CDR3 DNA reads TGTGCCAGCAGCTCTTGGGGGAACTACGAGCAGTACTTC.

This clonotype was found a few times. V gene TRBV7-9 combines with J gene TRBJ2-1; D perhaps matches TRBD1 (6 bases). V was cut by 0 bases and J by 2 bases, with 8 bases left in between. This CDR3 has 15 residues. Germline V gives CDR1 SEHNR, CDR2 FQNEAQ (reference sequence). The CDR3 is CASSLAGATYNEQFF. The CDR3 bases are TGTGCCAGCAGCTTAGCGGGGGCTACCTACAATGAGCAGTTCTTC.

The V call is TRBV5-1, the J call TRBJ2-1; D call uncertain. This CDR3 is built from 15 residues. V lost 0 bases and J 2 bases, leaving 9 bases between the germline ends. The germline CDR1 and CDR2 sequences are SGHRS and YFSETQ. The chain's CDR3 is CASSLEPWTYNEQFF. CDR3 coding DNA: TGCGCCAGCAGCTTGGAGCCGTGGACCTACAATGAGCAGTTCTTC.

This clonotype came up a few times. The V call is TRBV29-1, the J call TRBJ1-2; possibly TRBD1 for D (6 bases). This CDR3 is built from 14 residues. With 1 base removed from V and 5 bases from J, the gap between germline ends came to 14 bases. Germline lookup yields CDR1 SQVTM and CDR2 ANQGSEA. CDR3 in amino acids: CSVEATQGPYGYTF. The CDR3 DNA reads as TGCAGCGTTGAAGCAACCCAGGGGCCATATGGCTACACCTTC.

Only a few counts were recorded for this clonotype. CDR3 amino acids: CASSLEGTGVFLAGELFF. CDR3 in DNA: TGCGCCAGCAGCTTGGAGGGGACAGGGGTATTTCTTGCCGGGGAGCTGTTTTTT. J is TRBJ2-2 and V is TRBV5-1, with 10 bases that match TRBD1. V lost 0 bases, J lost 6 bases, and 11 bases stayed unmatched. CDR3 length: 18 residues. Germline values: CDR1 SGHRS, CDR2 YFSETQ.

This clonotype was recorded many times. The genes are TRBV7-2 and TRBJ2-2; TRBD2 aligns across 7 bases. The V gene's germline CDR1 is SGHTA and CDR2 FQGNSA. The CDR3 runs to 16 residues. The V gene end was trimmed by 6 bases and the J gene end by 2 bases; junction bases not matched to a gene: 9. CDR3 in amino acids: CASRIRGGSNTGELFF. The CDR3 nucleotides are TGTGCCAGCAGAATTCGCGGCGGGAGTAACACCGGGGAGCTGTTTTTT.

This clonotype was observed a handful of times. The CDR3 here is CATSSGLGYEQYF. The CDR3 region has the DNA TGTGCCACCAGCAGCGGACTAGGCTACGAGCAGTACTTC. The chain links TRBV15 to TRBJ2-7, with 7 nucleotides matching TRBD2. The CDR3 is made up of 13 amino acids. With V trimmed by 3 bases and J by 3 bases, 2 bases remained unmatched. Germline V gives CDR1 LNHNV, CDR2 YYDKDF (reference sequence).

CDR3 sequence (DNA): TGCGCCAGCAGCCAGCAGGGCACAGATACGCAGTATTTT. Translation gives CASSQQGTDTQYF. V usage is TRBV4-1 and J usage is TRBJ2-3; no firm D call. There are 13 residues in the CDR3. The V end lost 3 bases, the J end lost 1 base, and 5 bases lay between the germline ends. Germline V lookup: CDR1 MGHRA, CDR2 YSYEKL.

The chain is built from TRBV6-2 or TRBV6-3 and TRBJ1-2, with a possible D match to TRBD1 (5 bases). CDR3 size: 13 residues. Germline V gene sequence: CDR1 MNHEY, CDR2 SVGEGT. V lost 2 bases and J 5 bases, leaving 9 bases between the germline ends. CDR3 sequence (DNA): TGTGCCAGCAGTTACCAGGGAAAATATGGCTACACCTTC. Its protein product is CASSYQGKYGYTF.

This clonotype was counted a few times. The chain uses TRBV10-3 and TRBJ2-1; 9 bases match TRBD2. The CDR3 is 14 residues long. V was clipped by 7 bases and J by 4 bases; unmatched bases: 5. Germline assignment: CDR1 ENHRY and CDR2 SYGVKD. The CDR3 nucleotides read TGTGCCATCACAGCGGGAGGCCTTTACAATGAGCAGTTCTTC. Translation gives CAITAGGLYNEQFF.

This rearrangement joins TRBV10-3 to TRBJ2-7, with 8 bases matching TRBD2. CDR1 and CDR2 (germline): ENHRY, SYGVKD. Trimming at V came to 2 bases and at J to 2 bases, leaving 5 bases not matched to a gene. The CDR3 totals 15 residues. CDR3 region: CAISEGTSGPYEQYV. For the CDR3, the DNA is TGTGCCATCAGTGAGGGTACTAGCGGACCCTACGAGCAGTACGTC.

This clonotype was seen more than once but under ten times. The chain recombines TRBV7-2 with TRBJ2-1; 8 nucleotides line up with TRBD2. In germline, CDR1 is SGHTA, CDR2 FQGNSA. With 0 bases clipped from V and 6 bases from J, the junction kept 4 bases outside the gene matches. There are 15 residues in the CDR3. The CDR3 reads CASSLARGRLNEQFF. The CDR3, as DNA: TGTGCCAGCAGCTTAGCCCGCGGGAGGCTCAATGAGCAGTTCTTC.

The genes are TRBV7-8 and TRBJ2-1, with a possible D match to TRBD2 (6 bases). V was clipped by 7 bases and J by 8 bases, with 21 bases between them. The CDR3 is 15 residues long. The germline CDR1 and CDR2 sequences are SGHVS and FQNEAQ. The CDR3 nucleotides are TGTGCCAGCACCCGCGGGATACAGAGCGGCCATGAGCAGTTCTTC. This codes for CASTRGIQSGHEQFF.

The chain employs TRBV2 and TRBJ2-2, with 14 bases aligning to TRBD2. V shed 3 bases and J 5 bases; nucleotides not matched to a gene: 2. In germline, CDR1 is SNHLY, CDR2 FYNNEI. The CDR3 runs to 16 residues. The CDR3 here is CASSEWTSGRTGELFF. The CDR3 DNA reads TGTGCCAGCAGTGAGTGGACTAGCGGGAGGACCGGGGAGCTGTTTTTT.

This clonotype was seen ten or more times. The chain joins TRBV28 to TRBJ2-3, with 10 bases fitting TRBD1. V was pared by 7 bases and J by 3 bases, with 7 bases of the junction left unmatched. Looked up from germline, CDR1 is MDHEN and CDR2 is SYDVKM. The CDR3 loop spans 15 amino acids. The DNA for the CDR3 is TGTGCCAGCATTTTCCGGGACAGGGGTACAGATACGCAGTATTTT. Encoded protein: CASIFRDRGTDTQYF. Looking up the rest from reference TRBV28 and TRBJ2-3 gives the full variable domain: DVKVTQSSRYLVKRTGEKVFLECVQDMDHENMFWYRQDPGLGLRLIYFSYDVKMKEKGDIPEGYSVSREKKERFSLILESASTNQTSMYLCASIFRDRGTDTQYFGPGTRLTVL.

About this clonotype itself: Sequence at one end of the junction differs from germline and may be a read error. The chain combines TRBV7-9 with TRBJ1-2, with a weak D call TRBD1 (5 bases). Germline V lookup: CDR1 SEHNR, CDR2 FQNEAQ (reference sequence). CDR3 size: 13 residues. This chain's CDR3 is CASRPQGSYGDTF. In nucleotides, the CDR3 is TGTGCCAGCAGGCCTCAGGGATCCTATGGCGACACCTTC.

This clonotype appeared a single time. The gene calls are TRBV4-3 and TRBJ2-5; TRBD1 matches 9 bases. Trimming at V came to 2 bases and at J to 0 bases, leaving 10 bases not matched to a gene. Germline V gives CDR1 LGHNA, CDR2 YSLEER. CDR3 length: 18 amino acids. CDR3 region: CASSQWGDRGYYQETQYF. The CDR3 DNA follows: TGCGCCAGCAGCCAATGGGGTGACAGGGGGTATTACCAAGAGACCCAGTACTTC.

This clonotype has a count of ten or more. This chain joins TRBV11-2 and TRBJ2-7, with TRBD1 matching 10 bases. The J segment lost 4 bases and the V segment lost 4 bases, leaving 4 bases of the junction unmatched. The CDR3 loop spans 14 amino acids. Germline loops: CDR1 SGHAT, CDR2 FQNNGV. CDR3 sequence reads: CASSSRDRGYEQYF. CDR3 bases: TGTGCCAGCAGCTCCCGGGACAGGGGATACGAGCAGTACTTC.

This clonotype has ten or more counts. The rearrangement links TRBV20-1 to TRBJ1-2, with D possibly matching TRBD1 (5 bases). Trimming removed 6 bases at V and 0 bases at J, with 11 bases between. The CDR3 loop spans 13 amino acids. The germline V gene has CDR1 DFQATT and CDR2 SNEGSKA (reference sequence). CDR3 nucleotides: TGCAGTGCCCGGGGGTTAGCTAACTATGGCTACACCTTC. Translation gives CSARGLANYGYTF.

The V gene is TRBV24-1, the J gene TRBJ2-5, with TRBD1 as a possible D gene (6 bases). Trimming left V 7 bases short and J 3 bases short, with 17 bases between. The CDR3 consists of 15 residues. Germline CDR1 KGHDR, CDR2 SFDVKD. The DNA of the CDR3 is TGTGCCACCAGCGCGGACAGCCTCTTGAAAGAGACCCAGTACTTC. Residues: CATSADSLLKETQYF.

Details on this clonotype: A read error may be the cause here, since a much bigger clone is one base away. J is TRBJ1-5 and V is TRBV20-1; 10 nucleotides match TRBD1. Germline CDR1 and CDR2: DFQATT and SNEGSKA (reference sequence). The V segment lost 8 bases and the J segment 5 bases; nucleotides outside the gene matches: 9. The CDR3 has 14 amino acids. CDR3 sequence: CSPRTGGNHQPQHF. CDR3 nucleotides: TGCAGTCCACGGACAGGGGGAAATCATCAGCCCCAGCATTTT.

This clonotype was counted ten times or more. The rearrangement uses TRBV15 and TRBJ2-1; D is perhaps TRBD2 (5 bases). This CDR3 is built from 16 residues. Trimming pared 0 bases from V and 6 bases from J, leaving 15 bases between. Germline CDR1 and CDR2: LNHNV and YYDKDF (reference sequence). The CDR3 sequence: CATSRDQRARPNEQFF. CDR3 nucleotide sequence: TGTGCCACCAGCAGAGATCAGAGGGCCAGACCCAATGAGCAGTTCTTC.

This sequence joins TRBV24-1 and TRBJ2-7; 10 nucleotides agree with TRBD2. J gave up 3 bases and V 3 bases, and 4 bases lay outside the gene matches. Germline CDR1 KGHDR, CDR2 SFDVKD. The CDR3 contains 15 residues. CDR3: CATSDASGGFYEQYF. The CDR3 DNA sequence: TGTGCCACCAGTGATGCTAGCGGGGGATTCTACGAGCAGTACTTC.

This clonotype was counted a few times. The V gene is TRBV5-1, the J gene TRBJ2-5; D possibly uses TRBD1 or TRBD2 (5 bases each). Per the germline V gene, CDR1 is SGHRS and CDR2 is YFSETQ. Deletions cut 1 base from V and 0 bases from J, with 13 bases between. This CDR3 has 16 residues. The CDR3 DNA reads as TGCGCCAGCAGCTTGAGTTTCGGGACGGACCAAGAGACCCAGTACTTC. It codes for CASSLSFGTDQETQYF.